Listed below are T cell receptor beta chains from one sample, sequenced in a study of cytomegalovirus exposure and HLA in healthy donors. Here immunoSEQ multiplex PCR was the method, and the copy in TCRdb shows in-frame clones only, minus some. The sample lists 100,000 to 150,000 clones, roughly four fifths seen once, with under 8.5% in the top ten. Sequenced material: PBMCs. The receptors here all came from a male donor in good health and CMV-seronegative. Both conserved end residues are part of each CDR3. Each record gives: V gene, clone size, D gene, J gene, CDR3 protein, CDR3 DNA. The D gene is left open where the match is weak. The size entry is marked missing in some rows and otherwise reads once, few, many or a size class.

TRBV11-1	-	TRBD1	TRBJ2-7	CASSVGTGHYEQYF	TGTGCCAGCAGCGTAGGGACAGGGCATTACGAGCAGTACTTC
TRBV7-3	-	TRBD2	TRBJ2-3	CASSLKGRAGGPDTQYF	TGTGCCAGCAGCTTAAAAGGGAGGGCGGGGGGGCCAGATACGCAGTATTTT
TRBV2	-	-	TRBJ1-6	CASSVGSGSPLHF	TGTGCCAGCAGTGTGGGGAGCGGCTCACCCCTCCACTTT
TRBV28	-	-	TRBJ2-3	CASSLILAGTDTQYF	TGTGCCAGCAGTTTAATCTTAGCGGGCACAGATACGCAGTATTTT
TRBV19	few	TRBD2	TRBJ2-1	CASSSASGNSNEQFF	TGTGCCAGTAGTAGTGCTAGCGGGAATAGTAATGAGCAGTTCTTC
TRBV6-6	-	TRBD2	TRBJ2-7	CASSLQGLAGREQYF	TGTGCCAGCAGTCTTCAGGGACTAGCGGGGCGGGAGCAGTACTTC
TRBV19	-	-	TRBJ1-3	CASSTSGLASGNTIYF	TGTGCCAGTAGTACCTCCGGACTGGCCTCTGGAAACACCATATATTTT
TRBV28	-	-	TRBJ2-1	CASSFRGVAYNEQFF	TGTGCCAGCAGTTTTCGGGGAGTGGCCTACAATGAGCAGTTCTTC
TRBV5-1	-	-	TRBJ1-4	CASSSGVVNEKLFF	TGCGCCAGCAGCTCAGGGGTGGTAAATGAAAAACTGTTTTTT
TRBV2	-	TRBD1	TRBJ2-2	CASSRPGGANTGELFF	TGTGCCAGCAGTCGGCCAGGGGGCGCGAACACCGGGGAGCTGTTTTTT
TRBV4-3	-	-	TRBJ2-3	CASSQGRVGTDTQYF	TGCGCCAGCAGCCAAGGACGGGTGGGCACAGATACGCAGTATTTT
TRBV7-2	-	-	TRBJ2-5	CASINRVGETQYF	TGTGCCAGCATCAACAGGGTTGGAGAGACCCAGTACTTC